The clone carrying this TCR beta chain was picked up a small number of times. Time point: newly diagnosed GD, antithyroid drugs for less than 3 months. PBMC RNA was the source of the TCR library. For TCR beta, libraries came from iRepertoire HTBI primers and Arm-PCR of CDR3 regions. TCRdb processed the multiplex PCR reads anew with MiXCR; each CDR3 protein has one entry. Of about 500,000 distinct CDR3 sequences listed, 12% are singletons. The sample is drawn from a study of regulatory T cells in long-lasting Graves disease. This same sample was also taken into another study, of T cells in Graves' hyperthyroidism and ophthalmopathy. Per that study: Stable hyperthyroidism: no ophthalmopathy progression over 18 months of follow-up. Initially, a first-round RT-PCR of the TCR CDR3 employed the HTBI primer set. Blood held most thyroid clonotypes expanded above 0.001 frequency.

The sequence was collected from a woman in her twenties or thirties with Graves disease. The sample in question was peripheral blood mononuclear cells (PBMCs), obtained at new diagnosis, from a patient treated with antithyroid drugs.

The CDR3 DNA is TGCGCCAGCAGCCAGGAGTTCGGGGGTCGGAAGAAGCCCCAGCATTTT. Translating gives CASSQEFGGRKKPQHF. The gene calls are TRBV4-1 and TRBJ1-5; possible D gene TRBD1, 5 bases. V was cut by 3 bases and J by 8 bases, with 20 bases left in between. Germline V gene sequence: CDR1 MGHRA, CDR2 YSYEKL. CDR3 length: 16 amino acids.